This T cell receptor beta chain derives from a study of T cells in tumors after PD-1 blockade. In its sample, this clone was seen once. The table came from immunoSEQ multiplex PCR; TCRdb's copy has only in-frame clones and leaves some out. The sample lists around 45,000 clones, roughly 84% occurring once. This CDR3 region has 17 residues. The V and J ends lost 0 bases and 3 bases, in that order; junction bases with no gene match: 7. CDR1 is LGHDT, CDR2 YNNKEL, per germline (reference sequence). The TCR sequence derives from a human donor with advanced basal cell or squamous cell carcinoma (not recorded which). This sequence joins TRBV3-1 (or the pseudogene TRBV3-2) and TRBJ2-7; 11 bases match TRBD2. Sequenced material: PBMCs, taken before anti-PD-1 therapy. The CDR3 protein is CASSQDPSGRPSYEQYF. CDR3 DNA: TGTGCCAGCAGCCAAGATCCTAGCGGGAGGCCTAGCTACGAGCAGTACTTC.